This T cell receptor (beta chain) was sequenced for a study of graft-versus-host responses after intestinal transplantation. Background on the study: Among the recipients, all got anti-thymocyte globulin induction and then tacrolimus and steroids for around 3 years.

Lymphocytes from graft epithelium and lamina propria were isolated. Study findings and constraints: HvG clone declines early post-transplant were associated with peak circulating GvH levels. In patients with graft-donor T cell macrochimerism, allograft graft-versus-host to host-versus-graft clonal ratios were high. Recipient bone marrow held GvH clones, some seen earlier in ileum or blood.

The CDR3 has 11 amino acids. As for this clone: Antigen: not known.

This table comes from immunoSEQ multiplex PCR, and its TCRdb copy is limited to in-frame clones, with some not included. The data show about 9,600 clones, with about 88% seen just once and around 5.2% held by the top ten. This receptor was identified in a human patient who received an intestinal transplant, so some T cells may come from the graft donor. The sample was ileum tissue, taken around 700 days after intestinal transplantation. The V gene is TRBV12-2, the J gene TRBJ2-1; the table's D call, TRBD1, has no DNA check behind it. TRBV12-2 is a pseudogene. Here the CDR3 reads CASRPGIRQFF. As DNA, the CDR3 is TGTGCAAGTCGTCCAGGGATTCGGCAGTTCTTC.